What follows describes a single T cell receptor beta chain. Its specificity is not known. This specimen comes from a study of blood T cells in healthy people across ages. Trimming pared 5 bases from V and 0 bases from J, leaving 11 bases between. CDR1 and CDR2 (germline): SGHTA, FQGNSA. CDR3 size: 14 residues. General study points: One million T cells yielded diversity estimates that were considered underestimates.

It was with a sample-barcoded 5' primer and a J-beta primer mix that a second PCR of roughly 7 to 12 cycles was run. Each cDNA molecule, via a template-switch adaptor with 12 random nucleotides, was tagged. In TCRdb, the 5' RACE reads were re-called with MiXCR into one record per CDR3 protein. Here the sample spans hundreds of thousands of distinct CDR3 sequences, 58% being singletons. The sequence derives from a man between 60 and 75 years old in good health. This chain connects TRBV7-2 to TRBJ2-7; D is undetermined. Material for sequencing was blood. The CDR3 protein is CASSPDWTSYEQYF. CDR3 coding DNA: TGTGCCAGCAGCCCAGACTGGACCTCCTACGAGCAGTACTTC.